This T cell receptor (beta chain) was identified during a study of cytomegalovirus exposure and HLA in healthy donors. Looking at the study overall: Earlier findings included 90 million to 120 million unique TCR beta sequences obtained from approximately 170 million T cells.

It was with 60 Vbeta and 13 Jbeta primers that the PCR ran. TCRdb's table, derived via immunoSEQ multiplex PCR, lists solely in-frame clones and lacks some. Among about 140,000 clones, about four fifths were seen once, and the ten largest hold 4% to 5%. A few counts support this clone. Its antigen remains unidentified. Whole-study findings and limits: A reported reduction in N-insertions relative to the approximately 670-donor mean was seen in an Asian-associated ancestry cluster in a later analysis. Certain sequence variants were highly shared and formed a cluster, and this cluster was likely a sequencing artifact.

Sequencing input: PBMCs. This TCR derives from a man aged 40-55 years in good health and CMV-seropositive.

This CDR3 reads CASSAYRVGSYGYTF. The CDR3 bases are TGTGCCAGCAGCGCTTACAGGGTAGGGTCCTATGGCTACACCTTC. The chain carries TRBV7-8 and TRBJ1-2, with a possible D match to TRBD1 (6 bases). This CDR3 contains 15 residues. V lost 5 bases and J lost 4, with 17 bases in between. Germline loops: CDR1 SGHVS, CDR2 FQNEAQ.